This T cell receptor (beta chain) was found in a study of T cells in Graves' hyperthyroidism and ophthalmopathy. The CDR3 length is 14 residues. Germline values: CDR1 SQVTM, CDR2 ANQGSEA. Unmatched junction bases numbered 3, after V lost 6 bases and J lost 2 bases. PBMCs were derived from approximately 10 ml fresh peripheral blood. What was amplified from RNA transcripts were TCR beta CDR3 regions. A first-round RT-PCR of the TCR CDR3 used the HTBI primer set. Each CDR3 protein is one row after TCRdb ran MiXCR on the multiplex PCR reads. Here the sample spans nearly 600,000 distinct CDR3 sequences, around 13% being singletons. Many counts were recorded for this clonotype.

This receptor was taken from a woman in her thirties with Graves' hyperthyroidism that later progressed to Graves' ophthalmopathy. Sequenced: blood. The chain combines TRBV29-1 with TRBJ2-3; 12 nucleotides line up with TRBD2. The DNA of the CDR3 is TGCAGCGTGCTAGCGGGAGGGCACACAGATACGCAGTATTTT. Encoded protein: CSVLAGGHTDTQYF.